This T cell receptor beta chain came from a study of cytomegalovirus exposure and HLA in healthy donors. Trimming removed 3 bases at V and 11 bases at J, with 20 bases between. The CDR3 is 15 amino acids. Germline CDR1 reads MDHEN; CDR2 reads SYDVKM. This clone was observed a single time. Some clones are missing from TCRdb's copy, which holds only in-frame ones; the method was immunoSEQ multiplex PCR. The sample lists roughly 65,000 clones, just under 95% occurring once. The sample comprised PBMCs. The chain recombines TRBV28 with TRBJ2-1; D possibly corresponds to TRBD1 (6 bases). This receptor was obtained from a man between 18 and 35 years old in good health and CMV-seropositive. The CDR3 nucleotides read TGTGCCAGCAGTTTTGGCGGACAGATCACAATGAAGCAGTTCTTC. Residues: CASSFGGQITMKQFF.